Listed here is a single T cell receptor beta chain. A second PCR of 7 to 11 cycles used a sample-barcoded 5' primer and a J-beta primer mix. Each TCR beta cDNA got a 12-nucleotide random molecular identifier. TCRdb used MiXCR to reprocess the 5' RACE reads, holding one entry per CDR3 protein. The data contain 1.5 million to 2 million distinct CDR3 sequences, almost 35% of them singletons. This sample is part of a study of blood T cells in healthy people across ages. CDR1 is MNHEY, CDR2 SVGEGT, per germline. This CDR3 has 16 amino acids. Total RNA, at least 5.5 micrograms per sample, was extracted from PBMCs.

This TCR derives from a woman aged 25 to 39 in good health. Sequencing used blood. This sequence joins TRBV6-2 or TRBV6-3 and TRBJ2-5; no clear D. The J call is in doubt because the DNA end fits TRBJ2-7 better. This CDR3 is CASSYLTSVPRYEQYF. The CDR3 DNA reads TGTGCCAGCAGTTACTTGACGTCCGTACCTAGGTACGAGCAGTACTTC.